These 18 T cell receptor beta chains were sequenced from one sample in a study of T cell responses to AZD1222 COVID-19 vaccine. Clones were read by immunoSEQ multiplex PCR, and TCRdb kept only the in-frame ones, dropping some. The table shows about 86,000 clones, with approximately 89% occurring only once. This specimen was peripheral blood, taken on day 0 of AZD1222 vaccination. These receptors all come from an adult in good health.

The gene calls are TRBV9 and TRBJ2-7; D uncertain. This CDR3 is built from 15 residues. The V end lost 4 bases, the J end lost 6 bases, and 20 bases lay between the germline ends. Per the germline V gene, CDR1 is SGDLS and CDR2 is YYNGEE. The CDR3: CASSYDGRVSGEQYF. The CDR3 DNA sequence: TGTGCCAGCAGCTACGACGGAAGGGTTTCTGGCGAGCAGTACTTC.

V gene TRBV28 combines with J gene TRBJ1-2, with D unclear. Germline V CDR1 and CDR2: MDHEN, SYDVKM. The CDR3 consists of 13 residues. Trimming removed 6 bases at V and 2 bases at J, with 10 bases between. The CDR3 loop is CASRNGQNYGYTF. The CDR3 DNA is TGTGCCAGCAGGAATGGGCAAAACTATGGCTACACCTTC.

The V gene is TRBV14, the J gene TRBJ1-2; TRBD1 matches at 9 bases. Germline loops: CDR1 SGHDN, CDR2 FVKESK. The CDR3 sequence is 14 residues long. The J segment lost 7 bases and the V segment lost 5 bases, leaving 8 bases of the junction unmatched. The CDR3 spells CASSSSTGGLGYTF. The DNA for the CDR3 is TGTGCCAGCAGCTCCTCCACAGGGGGCCTTGGCTACACCTTC.

The chain links TRBV5-5 to TRBJ1-4, with D hard to call. Germline lookup yields CDR1 SGHKS and CDR2 YYEKEE (reference sequence). Trimming shortened V by 5 bases and J by 0 bases, and 5 bases separated the two germline ends. The CDR3 is 13 residues long. CDR3 in amino acids: CASRVSTNEKLFF. The CDR3 nucleotides are TGTGCCAGCAGGGTGTCAACTAATGAAAAACTGTTTTTT.

The chain is built from TRBV3-1 (or the pseudogene TRBV3-2) and TRBJ2-6, with D possibly matching TRBD2 (5 bases). The V gene lost 1 base and the J gene lost 2 bases, with 6 bases spanning the gap. From germline, CDR1 is LGHDT and CDR2 YNNKEL (reference sequence). The CDR3 is 15 amino acids. In nucleotides, the CDR3 is TGTGCCAGCAGCCAAGGAGGGCCTGGGGCCAACGTCCTGACTTTC. It translates to CASSQGGPGANVLTF.

V is TRBV7-2 and J is TRBJ2-5; 11 positions match TRBD2. This CDR3 comprises 16 residues. Trimming at V came to 2 bases and at J to 3 bases, leaving 5 bases not matched to a gene. Germline V CDR1 and CDR2: SGHTA, FQGNSA. The CDR3 region has the DNA TGTGCCAGCAGCTTACTTCCGGGACTAGCGGAAGAGACCCAGTACTTC. As protein: CASSLLPGLAEETQYF.

This clone was counted between two and nine times. The V gene is TRBV28, the J gene TRBJ1-1; D remains ambiguous. Germline V lookup: CDR1 MDHEN, CDR2 SYDVKM. V was shortened by 3 bases and J by 7 bases, with 6 bases between the two germline ends. CDR3 length equals 11 residues. The CDR3 nucleotides are TGTGCCAGCAGTTTGGGATATGAAGCTTTCTTT. Protein product: CASSLGYEAFF.

The chain joins TRBV7-9 to TRBJ1-1; 8 bases line up with TRBD1. Germline CDR1 is SEHNR and CDR2 is FQNEAQ (reference sequence). This CDR3 spans 14 amino acids. With 3 bases clipped from V and 2 bases from J, the junction kept 2 bases outside the gene matches. The CDR3: CASSLQGANTEAFF. The CDR3 nucleotides read TGTGCCAGCAGCTTGCAGGGGGCCAACACTGAAGCTTTCTTT.

This clone was seen only once. This chain connects TRBV11-3 to TRBJ2-5; weak D call: TRBD1 (6 bases). The CDR3 is 14 residues long. Looked up from germline, CDR1 is SGHNT and CDR2 is YENEEA. V was pared by 3 bases and J by 5 bases, with 13 bases between. The DNA for the CDR3 is TGTGCCAGCAGCTTGGACAGTTCAGTCGAGACCCAGTACTTC. This encodes CASSLDSSVETQYF.

The chain uses TRBV6-5 and TRBJ2-1, with 12 bases lining up with TRBD2. CDR3 size: 15 residues. In germline, CDR1 is MNHEY, CDR2 SVGAGI. After removal of 7 bases from V and 10 bases from J, the junction contained 11 bases not matched to a gene. CDR3 residues: CASTPQGGLAGEQFF. Written as DNA, the CDR3 is TGTGCCAGCACCCCGCAGGGTGGACTAGCGGGAGAGCAGTTCTTC.

The rearrangement uses TRBV5-8 and TRBJ2-7; D is unresolved. CDR1 SGHTS and CDR2 YDEGEE come from the germline V gene. CDR3 length: 13 amino acids. Trimming pared 8 bases from V and 0 bases from J, leaving 12 bases between. DNA for the CDR3: TGTGCCAGTGGGCGTCAGATCTCCTACGAGCAGTACTTC. It is translated as CASGRQISYEQYF.

The genes are TRBV3-1 (or the pseudogene TRBV3-2) and TRBJ1-4; 7 bases align to TRBD1. Germline CDR1 reads LGHDT; CDR2 reads YNNKEL (reference sequence). V shed 0 bases, J shed 4 bases, and the junction held 11 bases outside the gene matches. The CDR3 sequence is 18 residues long. The CDR3 loop is CASSQERPDRKFNEKLFF. Written as DNA, the CDR3 is TGTGCCAGCAGCCAAGAAAGGCCGGACAGGAAGTTTAATGAAAAACTGTTTTTT.

This sequence joins TRBV5-1 and TRBJ2-3, with a weak D call TRBD2 (5 bases). Trimming took 4 bases from V and 7 from J, leaving 16 bases between them. Germline CDR1 and CDR2: SGHRS and YFSETQ. The CDR3 totals 14 residues. The CDR3, as DNA: TGCGCCAGCAGCCCGGGTCCGGGATCAAATACGCAGTATTTT. It translates to CASSPGPGSNTQYF.

The gene calls are TRBV5-1 and TRBJ2-1; D gene ambiguous. The germline V and J ends were trimmed by 2 bases and 5 bases, with 8 bases remaining between them. This CDR3 is built from 13 residues. CDR1 and CDR2 (germline): SGHRS, YFSETQ. The CDR3 region has the DNA TGCGCCAGCAGCTTAACGGCGGACAATGAGCAGTTCTTC. This encodes CASSLTADNEQFF.

The chain couples TRBV28 to TRBJ2-7; D tentatively fits TRBD1 or TRBD2 (5 bases each). Germline V CDR1 and CDR2: MDHEN, SYDVKM. The CDR3 has 13 residues. Trimming shortened V by 6 bases and J by 3 bases, and 12 bases separated the two germline ends. Here the CDR3 reads CASRGPSHYEQYF. CDR3 bases: TGTGCCAGCAGGGGACCGTCCCACTACGAGCAGTACTTC.

The chain uses TRBV18 and TRBJ1-4; weak D call: TRBD1 (5 bases). The length of the CDR3 is 13 residues. The V and J ends lost 3 bases and 8 bases respectively, with 10 bases between them. Germline CDR1 KGHSH, CDR2 LQKENI. The CDR3 sequence: CASSPPGREKLFF. The CDR3 nucleotides are TGTGCCAGCTCACCGCCAGGGAGGGAAAAACTGTTTTTT.

The chain is built from TRBV5-1 and TRBJ2-4; weak D call: TRBD1 (5 bases). Germline V gives CDR1 SGHRS, CDR2 YFSETQ. The germline V and J ends were trimmed by 4 bases and 7 bases, with 21 bases remaining between them. The CDR3 extends over 16 amino acids. CDR3 nucleotides: TGCGCCAGCAGCCCCCGGCCCCGTGGGCAGGGCAACATTCAGTACTTC. Encoded protein: CASSPRPRGQGNIQYF.

The chain joins TRBV10-1 to TRBJ2-3, with TRBD1 matching over 8 bases. Germline V lookup: CDR1 WNHNN, CDR2 SYGVQD (reference sequence). J was trimmed by 4 bases and V by 6 bases; bases with no gene match: 3. The CDR3 covers 13 residues. The CDR3 is CASRRQGSDTQYF. The CDR3 region has the DNA TGCGCCAGCAGGAGACAGGGGTCAGATACGCAGTATTTT.